This TCR beta chain derives from a study of CD8+ T cells in alopecia areata. Broader study findings: With one nonresponder, baseline CD8+ expansion's link to response remains uncertain. In lesional scalp, particularly from alopecia totalis/universalis, clonality was higher than in normal scalp. A great number of expanded lesional clones endured in scalp and blood during tofacitinib.

Described treatment: oral pan-JAK inhibitor, 5-10 mg twice daily. Researchers took lesional scalp punch biopsies and peripheral blood from people who were alopecia areata patients. As to this clone: Its matching antigen is unknown.

Extracted RNA was reverse transcribed into cDNA, the sequencing template. Measured with immunoSEQ multiplex PCR; TCRdb has only the in-frame clones, and not every one. This repertoire shows 87,000 or so clones, around 71% found once; its top ten account for 15% to 20%. Germline V gives CDR1 SEHNR, CDR2 FQNEAQ (reference sequence). V dropped 1 base and J dropped 4 bases, with 10 bases sitting between them. The length of the CDR3 is 14 residues. The chain employs TRBV7-9 and TRBJ1-2; the D gene is possibly TRBD1 (5 bases). The material was CD8+ T cells sorted from blood, obtained at roughly week 45, from a patient treated with tofacitinib. The receptor was derived from a human donor with alopecia areata. The DNA of the CDR3 is TGTGCCAGCAGCTTAGTGGGGACCAGCTATGGCTACACCTTC. The encoded protein is CASSLVGTSYGYTF.